These 29 T cell receptor beta chains were all obtained from the same sample, sequenced in a study of OX40 agonist ivuxolimab in advanced cancers. Assay: immunoSEQ multiplex PCR; the TCRdb copy retains only in-frame clones and omits some. The sample consists of tens of thousands of clones, about 91% of them appearing once. The sequenced sample was CD4+ or CD8+ T cells sorted from blood, obtained in a trial of the OX40 agonist ivuxolimab. The receptors were gathered from an adult with an advanced solid tumor such as melanoma, head and neck, liver or kidney cancer.

The chain recombines TRBV10-1 with TRBJ2-7; maybe TRBD2 (6 bases). The CDR3 totals 16 residues. Germline V lookup: CDR1 WNHNN, CDR2 SYGVQD (reference sequence). Trimming cost V 7 bases and J 1 base, with 20 bases left between them. The CDR3: CASKRPSQGGSYEQYF. The CDR3 bases are TGCGCCAGCAAGAGACCCTCTCAGGGAGGATCCTACGAGCAGTACTTC.

V and J are TRBV6-1 and TRBJ2-1, with D uncertain. The CDR3 contains 14 residues. Germline CDR1 MNHNS, CDR2 SASEGT. Trimming removed 4 bases from V and 5 bases from J, with 12 bases in between. The DNA of the CDR3 is TGTGCCAGCAGTGGAATGGTAGGACACAATGAGCAGTTCTTC. Translating gives CASSGMVGHNEQFF.

This sequence joins TRBV5-1 and TRBJ2-7; 7 bases line up with TRBD1. Looked up from germline, CDR1 is SGHRS and CDR2 is YFSETQ. The junction had 12 bases not matched to a gene; V was cut back by 4 bases and J by 5 bases. The CDR3 consists of 15 residues. CDR3 coding DNA: TGCGCCAGCAGCCCGACAGGGAATCCCGTGGACGAGCAGTACTTC. Translating it yields CASSPTGNPVDEQYF.

This chain uses TRBV7-9 with TRBJ2-7, with D uncertain. The CDR3 totals 13 residues. Per germline, CDR1 SEHNR and CDR2 FQNEAQ (reference sequence). Trimming shortened V by 5 bases and J by 1 base, and 9 bases separated the two germline ends. The CDR3 loop reads CASSVDGSYEQYF. CDR3 DNA: TGTGCCAGCAGCGTGGACGGGTCCTACGAGCAGTACTTC. Supplemented by reference TRBV7-9 and TRBJ2-7, the full variable domain reads DTGVSQNPRHKITKRGQNVTFRCDPISEHNRLYWYRQTLGQGPEFLTYFQNEAQLEKSRLLSDRFSAERPKGSFSTLEIQRTEQGDSAMYLCASSVDGSYEQYFGPGTRLTVT.

This chain connects TRBV29-1 to TRBJ2-3, with 8 bases that match TRBD2. Germline V gene lookup returns CDR1 SQVTM and CDR2 ANQGSEA. V lost 1 base to trimming and J lost 0 bases; unmatched junction nucleotides: 3. The CDR3 spans 15 residues. CDR3 in DNA: TGCAGCGTTGAAGGACTAGCGCCGAGCACAGATACGCAGTATTTT. Translated, it gives CSVEGLAPSTDTQYF.

As concerns this clone: The same CDR3 also results from other DNA sequences found in this sample. This chain uses TRBV7-8 with TRBJ1-2; D possibly corresponds to TRBD1 (5 bases). Per the germline V gene, CDR1 is SGHVS and CDR2 is FQNEAQ. This CDR3 comprises 16 residues. Trimming removed 5 bases from V and 8 bases from J, with 24 bases in between. CDR3 region: CASSGDMGLATYGYTF. For the CDR3, the DNA is TGTGCCAGCAGCGGAGACATGGGACTGGCAACCTACGGCTACACCTTC. Supplemented by reference TRBV7-8 and TRBJ1-2, the full variable domain reads GAGVSQSPRYKVAKRGQDVALRCDPISGHVSLFWYQQALGQGPEFLTYFQNEAQLDKSGLPSDRFFAERPEGSVSTLKIQRTQQEDSAVYLCASSGDMGLATYGYTFGSGTRLTVV.

V gene TRBV6-1 combines with J gene TRBJ2-3; D tentatively reads TRBD1 or TRBD2 (6 bases each). Germline loops: CDR1 MNHNS, CDR2 SASEGT. This CDR3 has 16 amino acids. Trimming pared 1 base from V and 1 base from J, leaving 12 bases between. The CDR3 reads CASSEEGGWGTDTQYF. CDR3 sequence (DNA): TGTGCCAGCAGTGAAGAGGGGGGATGGGGCACAGATACGCAGTATTTT.

The rearrangement uses TRBV5-1 and TRBJ2-5; D uncertain. The CDR3 consists of 11 residues. The V end lost 4 bases, the J end lost 5 bases, and 6 bases lay between the germline ends. Looked up from germline, CDR1 is SGHRS and CDR2 is YFSETQ. The CDR3 DNA sequence: TGCGCCAGCAGCCTAACGGAGACCCAGTACTTC. Translation: CASSLTETQYF.

This clone was recorded only once. The chain has TRBV4-3 and TRBJ2-5, with 11 nucleotides matching TRBD2. The CDR3 runs to 21 residues. Trimming at V came to 0 bases and at J to 5 bases, leaving 20 bases not matched to a gene. Germline V gene data show CDR1 as LGHNA and CDR2 as YSLEER. The CDR3 nucleotides read TGCGCCAGCAGCCAAGATCTCTCCATAGCGGGAGGGCCATTTGGGGGTGAGACCCAGTACTTC. The encoded protein is CASSQDLSIAGGPFGGETQYF.

The genes are TRBV27 and TRBJ2-7; possible D gene TRBD2, 7 bases. Germline assignment: CDR1 MNHEY and CDR2 SMNVEV (reference sequence). Trimming took off 4 bases at V and 3 bases at J, with 16 bases between the two ends. The CDR3 has 15 residues. The CDR3 loop reads CASSSGGLTDYEQYF. CDR3 in DNA: TGTGCCAGCAGTTCCGGGGGGCTTACAGACTACGAGCAGTACTTC.

V and J are TRBV6-1 and TRBJ2-5; TRBD1 is a possible D gene (6 bases). Deletions cut 1 base from V and 5 bases from J, with 14 bases between. CDR3 length: 15 residues. Germline V lookup: CDR1 MNHNS, CDR2 SASEGT. Written as DNA, the CDR3 is TGTGCCAGCAGTGAAGAGGCAGGGGCAGGGGAGACCCAGTACTTC. Protein: CASSEEAGAGETQYF.

This chain uses TRBV7-2 with TRBJ2-7; 8 bases line up with TRBD2. Losses at the gene ends were 5 bases for V and 0 bases for J; bases not matched to a gene: 9. CDR3 length equals 16 residues. CDR1 and CDR2 from the germline V gene are SGHTA and FQGNSA. The CDR3 coding sequence is TGTGCCAGCAGCCCGTACGCCGGGACTAGCTCCTACGAGCAGTACTTC. Translation gives CASSPYAGTSSYEQYF.

The genes are TRBV5-1 and TRBJ2-1; 7 positions match TRBD2. J was trimmed by 6 bases and V by 0 bases; bases with no gene match: 0. The CDR3 extends over 13 amino acids. Germline assignment: CDR1 SGHRS and CDR2 YFSETQ. This chain's CDR3 is CASSLASGNEQFF. CDR3 in DNA: TGCGCCAGCAGCTTGGCTAGCGGCAATGAGCAGTTCTTC.

The chain uses TRBV7-8 and TRBJ2-7, with 11 bases lining up with TRBD1. There are 15 residues in the CDR3. V gave up 7 bases and J gave up 6 bases; unmatched junction bases: 11. CDR1 and CDR2 (germline): SGHVS, FQNEAQ. The CDR3 loop reads CASTLTRTGGSEQYF. In nucleotides, the CDR3 is TGTGCCAGCACCCTAACCCGGACAGGGGGCTCCGAGCAGTACTTC.

The chain links TRBV28 to TRBJ2-7; D gene ambiguous. Germline CDR1 and CDR2: MDHEN and SYDVKM. CDR3 length equals 13 residues. V was pared by 4 bases and J by 0 bases, with 7 bases between. The CDR3 coding sequence is TGTGCCAGCAGTTGGTCGTTCTCCTACGAGCAGTACTTC. This translates into CASSWSFSYEQYF.

This chain uses TRBV4-2 with TRBJ2-7; 9 bases align to TRBD2. The J segment lost 0 bases and the V segment lost 0 bases, leaving 3 bases of the junction unmatched. CDR1 is LGHNA and CDR2 is YNFKEQ in the germline V gene. The CDR3 totals 16 residues. The CDR3 is CASSQDGSGGSYEQYF. DNA for the CDR3: TGTGCCAGCAGCCAAGATGGTAGCGGGGGCTCCTACGAGCAGTACTTC.

The chain couples TRBV11-3 to TRBJ2-2; D remains unclear. Per the germline V gene, CDR1 is SGHNT and CDR2 is YENEEA. V lost 3 bases and J lost 5, with 4 bases in between. CDR3 size: 12 residues. CDR3 sequence (DNA): TGTGCCAGCAGCTTTACGACCGGGGAGCTGTTTTTT. Its protein is CASSFTTGELFF.

The chain recombines TRBV27 with TRBJ2-1, with 7 nucleotides matching TRBD2. The germline gives CDR1 MNHEY, CDR2 SMNVEV (reference sequence). This CDR3 is 16 amino acids long. Germline trimming cut 5 bases from V and 0 bases from J; bases unmatched to any gene: 7. The CDR3 sequence: CASSGGGGGSYNEQFF. As DNA, the CDR3 is TGTGCCAGCAGTGGGGGGGGTGGAGGCTCCTACAATGAGCAGTTCTTC.

V is TRBV5-5 and J is TRBJ2-5, with a weak D call TRBD1 (6 bases). V lost 2 bases to trimming and J lost 5 bases, with 13 bases between them. The germline V gene encodes CDR1 SGHKS and CDR2 YYEKEE (reference sequence). There are 14 residues in the CDR3. CDR3 in amino acids: CASSFEGTYETQYF. CDR3 sequence (DNA): TGTGCCAGCAGCTTTGAGGGGACATATGAGACCCAGTACTTC.

The chain employs TRBV2 and TRBJ1-1, with D possibly matching TRBD1 (5 bases). CDR3 size: 11 residues. Germline-derived CDR1 and CDR2 are SNHLY and FYNNEI. Trimming removed 10 bases at V and 5 bases at J, with 11 bases between. The CDR3 bases are TGTGCCACCGATGAGGGGACTGAAGCTTTCTTT. Protein sequence: CATDEGTEAFF.

This chain links TRBV6-1 with TRBJ1-2; D call uncertain. Germline V lookup: CDR1 MNHNS, CDR2 SASEGT. CDR3 size: 13 residues. V was trimmed by 2 bases and J by 4 bases, leaving 8 bases between them. CDR3 DNA sequence: TGTGCCAGCAGTGAATTAGGACTCTATGGCTACACCTTC. Protein: CASSELGLYGYTF.

The CDR3 DNA reads as TGTGCCAGCAGTTACGGGGGGGCACGGGGCTACACCTTC. This gives the protein CASSYGGARGYTF. The gene calls are TRBV6-5 and TRBJ1-2; a possible D gene is TRBD1 (6 bases). From germline, CDR1 is MNHEY and CDR2 SVGAGI. The CDR3 sequence is 13 residues long. V shed 2 bases and J shed 8 bases, with 12 bases lying between them.

This rearrangement joins TRBV7-8 to TRBJ2-7, with 16 nucleotides matching TRBD2. From germline, CDR1 is SGHVS and CDR2 FQNEAQ. V shed 5 bases, J shed 4 bases, and the junction held 8 bases outside the gene matches. The CDR3 is 17 residues long. This CDR3 is CASSKNKGLAGGYEQYF. CDR3 in DNA: TGTGCCAGCAGCAAGAATAAGGGACTAGCGGGAGGGTACGAGCAGTACTTC.

The chain uses TRBV20-1 and TRBJ2-1; D is possibly TRBD1 (6 bases). This CDR3 has 11 amino acids. Germline CDR1 and CDR2: DFQATT and SNEGSKA (reference sequence). Trimming took 6 bases from V and 9 from J, leaving 12 bases between them. The CDR3 loop is CSAGSGVEQFF. CDR3 nucleotides: TGCAGTGCGGGTTCAGGGGTTGAGCAGTTCTTC.

The chain couples TRBV28 to TRBJ1-5, with D unclear. Trimming took 2 bases from V and 6 from J, leaving 11 bases between them. The CDR3 is 14 amino acids. Germline assignment: CDR1 MDHEN and CDR2 SYDVKM. DNA for the CDR3: TGTGCCAGCAGTTTAATAGGTTTCGGTCAGCCCCAGCATTTT. Protein: CASSLIGFGQPQHF.

As DNA, the CDR3 is TGTGCCAGCAGGGAACTTAATGAGCAGTTCTTC. This encodes CASRELNEQFF. V and J are TRBV5-8 and TRBJ2-1; no reliable D call. V lost 5 bases, J lost 7 bases, and 7 bases lay in between. This CDR3 has 11 residues. Germline CDR1 reads SGHTS; CDR2 reads YDEGEE.

This clone was seen once. The V and J genes are TRBV28 and TRBJ2-5; D unresolved. With the DNA end fitting TRBJ2-7 better, the J assignment may be wrong. This CDR3 has 14 amino acids. Germline V lookup: CDR1 MDHEN, CDR2 SYDVKM. The CDR3 spells CASSPHRNSYEQYF. CDR3 nucleotide sequence: TGTGCCAGCAGCCCGCACCGAAATTCCTACGAGCAGTACTTC.

The chain recombines TRBV28 with TRBJ2-1; the D is unclear. Germline V lookup: CDR1 MDHEN, CDR2 SYDVKM. V lost 7 bases and J 8 bases, leaving 18 bases between the germline ends. The CDR3 extends over 14 amino acids. The CDR3 loop is CASTPRLIPDEQFF. CDR3 DNA: TGTGCCAGCACCCCTAGGCTAATTCCCGATGAGCAGTTCTTC.

This clone was observed a single time. The V call is TRBV27, the J call TRBJ2-1; TRBD2 is a possible D gene (6 bases). Germline CDR1 is MNHEY and CDR2 is SMNVEV (reference sequence). Between the trimmed V and J ends, which lost 5 bases and 2 bases, there was a span of 22 bases. The CDR3 covers 18 residues. CDR3 sequence reads: CASSVLGSGAGTYNEQFF. The CDR3, as DNA: TGTGCCAGCAGTGTGTTAGGTTCTGGGGCGGGAACCTACAATGAGCAGTTCTTC.